Many counts were recorded for the clone carrying this T cell receptor beta chain. What it binds is unknown. The study excluded patients with uncontrolled infection, other autoimmune disease, pregnancy or lactation. Clinical symptoms, serum thyroxine and TRAb, thyroid ultrasound and orbital computed tomography together formed the diagnostic basis. These data are taken from a study of T cells in Graves' hyperthyroidism and ophthalmopathy. Study-wide points: Most expanded thyroid clonotypes above 0.001 recurred in blood.

TCR beta CDR3 regions were amplified from RNA. The TCR CDR3 first-round RT-PCR relied on the HTBI primer set. TCRdb re-analysed the multiplex PCR reads in MiXCR, keeping a single row per CDR3 protein. The sample yields around 620,000 distinct CDR3 sequences, 14% seen once. Trimming removed 0 bases from V and 1 base from J, with 9 bases in between. The CDR3 totals 15 residues. Germline values: CDR1 SGHAT, CDR2 FQNNGV. The sequence came from a woman between 18 and 30 years old with Graves' ophthalmopathy. The material sequenced was blood. This chain connects TRBV11-2 to TRBJ1-1; possibly TRBD1 for D (6 bases). DNA of the CDR3: TGTGCCAGCAGCTTAGATTGGGGACAGAACACTGAAGCTTTCTTT. Translating it yields CASSLDWGQNTEAFF.